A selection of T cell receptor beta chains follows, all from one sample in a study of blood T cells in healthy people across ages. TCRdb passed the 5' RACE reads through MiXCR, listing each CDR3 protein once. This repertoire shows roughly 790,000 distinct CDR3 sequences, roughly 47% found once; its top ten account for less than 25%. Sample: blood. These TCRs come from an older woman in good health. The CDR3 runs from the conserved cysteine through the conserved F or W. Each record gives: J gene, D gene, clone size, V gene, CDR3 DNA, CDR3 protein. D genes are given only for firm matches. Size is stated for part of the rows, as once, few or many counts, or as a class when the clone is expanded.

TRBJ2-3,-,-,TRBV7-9,TGTGCCAGCAGCCTGGAAGACGCAGATACGCAGTATTTT,CASSLEDADTQYF
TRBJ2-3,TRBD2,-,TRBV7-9,TGTGCCAGCAGCTTAGGAGCGGGGGGGACCCTCGGCACAGATACGCAGTATTTT,CASSLGAGGTLGTDTQYF
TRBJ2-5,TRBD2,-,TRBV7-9,TGTGCCAGCAGCTTCTCCGGGACTAGCGGCGGAGAGACCCAGTACTTC,CASSFSGTSGGETQYF
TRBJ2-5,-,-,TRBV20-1,TGCAGTGCCCCGGGGACGGGAAGAGAGACCCAGTACTTC,CSAPGTGRETQYF
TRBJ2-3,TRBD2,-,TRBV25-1,TGTGCCAGCACCGGGGGGGCAGATACGCAGTATTTT,CASTGGADTQYF
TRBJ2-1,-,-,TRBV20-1,TGCAGTGCTAGAGGTGGCGTATTCTCTCACAATGAGCAGTTCTTC,CSARGGVFSHNEQFF
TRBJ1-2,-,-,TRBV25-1,TGTGCCAGCAGTATGCCCATACGGGGCTACACCTTC,CASSMPIRGYTF
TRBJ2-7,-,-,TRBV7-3,TGTGCCAGCAGCTTAACTGCGACAGACTCCTACGAGCAGTACTTC,CASSLTATDSYEQYF
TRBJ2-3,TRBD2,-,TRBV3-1,TGTGCCAGCAGCCCTGACTTGACTAGCGGGGGGAGTCATGAAACGCAGTATTTT,CASSPDLTSGGSHETQYF
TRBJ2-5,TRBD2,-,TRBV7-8,TGTGCCAGCAGCTTACCAGCGGGAGAGCAAGAGACCCAGTACTTC,CASSLPAGEQETQYF
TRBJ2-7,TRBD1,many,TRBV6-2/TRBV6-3,TGTGCCAGCAGAAACAGGGGGCCGAACGAGCAGTACTTC,CASRNRGPNEQYF
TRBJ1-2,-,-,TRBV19,TGTGCCAGTATCCGTTCGGGGGGAATTCGGACGGATGGCTACACCTTC,CASIRSGGIRTDGYTF
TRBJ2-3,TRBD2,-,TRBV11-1,TGTGCCAGCAGCTCCGGGGGGGCCGCCTTCACAGATACGCAGTATTTT,CASSSGGAAFTDTQYF
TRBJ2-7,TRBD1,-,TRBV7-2,TGTGCCAGCAGCGTGGACAGGGGGCATGACGAGCAGTACTTC,CASSVDRGHDEQYF
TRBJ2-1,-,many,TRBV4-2,TGTGCCAGCAGCCAAAAGGCGGGGAATGAGCAGTTCTTC,CASSQKAGNEQFF
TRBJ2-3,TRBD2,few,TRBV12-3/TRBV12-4,TGTGCCAGCAGTCCGGGACTAGCGAACACAGATACGCAGTATTTT,CASSPGLANTDTQYF
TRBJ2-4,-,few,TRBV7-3,TGTGCCAGCAGTTCTAGCACAGGGGCCAAAAACATTCAGTACTTC,CASSSSTGAKNIQYF
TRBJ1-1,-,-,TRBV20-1,TGCAGTGCTAGAGATCTGTTCGATGCGGCACACGGTAAGCACACTGAAGCTTTCTTT,CSARDLFDAAHGKHTEAFF
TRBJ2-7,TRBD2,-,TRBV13,TGTGCCAACAGCCTGACTAGCCCCTACGAGCAGTACTTC,CANSLTSPYEQYF
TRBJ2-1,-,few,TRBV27,TGTGCCAGCTCCAGGGTAGGCTCCTACAATGAGCAGTTCTTC,CASSRVGSYNEQFF
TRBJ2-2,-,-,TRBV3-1,TGTGCCAGTTCTACTCAAACTACCGGGGAGCTGTTTTTT,CASSTQTTGELFF
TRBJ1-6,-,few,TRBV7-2,TGTGCCAGCAACCCGGGACGGATCTATAATTCACCCCTCCACTTT,CASNPGRIYNSPLHF
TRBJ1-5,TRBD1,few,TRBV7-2,TGTGCCAGCAGCCGGACAGGGTTTCACCAGCCCCAGCATTTT,CASSRTGFHQPQHF
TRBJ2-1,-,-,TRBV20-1,TGCAGTGCTAGAACTCTGGGTCCTAGCTCCTACAATGAGCAGTTCTTC,CSARTLGPSSYNEQFF
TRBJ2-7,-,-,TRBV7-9,TGTGCCAGCAGCCCCACCTGGGACTCCTTACGCGGCGAGCAGTACTTC,CASSPTWDSLRGEQYF
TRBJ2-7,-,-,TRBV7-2,TGTGCCAGCAGCGCCACAGCAGCGGGAACAGGGGAGCAGTACTTC,CASSATAAGTGEQYF
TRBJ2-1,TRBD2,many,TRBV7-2,TGTGCCAGCAGCCCCTGGGGCGGGGGGGCGTACAATGAGCAGTTCTTC,CASSPWGGGAYNEQFF
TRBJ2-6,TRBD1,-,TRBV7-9,TGTGCCAGCCCAGGGGGCGAGATGACTGGGGCCAACGTCCTGACTTTC,CASPGGEMTGANVLTF
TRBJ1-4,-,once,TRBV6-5,TGTGCCAGCAGCTCCCAGACCGGGGAGGTCGAAACACTGTTTTTT,CASSSQTGEVETLFF
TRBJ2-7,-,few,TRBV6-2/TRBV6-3,TGTGCCAGCGAACCTAGGGTCGGATCCTACGAGCAGTACTTC,CASEPRVGSYEQYF
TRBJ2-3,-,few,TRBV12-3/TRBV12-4,TGTGCCAGCAGGCGTGCTGGGGGCACAGATACGCAGTATTTT,CASRRAGGTDTQYF
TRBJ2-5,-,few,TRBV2,TGTGCCAGCAGTGGGACAGAGGCGGAGACCCAGTACTTC,CASSGTEAETQYF
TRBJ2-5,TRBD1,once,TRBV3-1,TGTGCCAGCAGGACGGGGACAGCTCAAGGGACCCAGTACTTC,CASRTGTAQGTQYF
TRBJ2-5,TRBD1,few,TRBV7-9,TGTGCCAGCAGCTTTAGGACAGGGATAGAGACCCAGTACTTC,CASSFRTGIETQYF
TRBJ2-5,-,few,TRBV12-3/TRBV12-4,TGTGCCAGCAGTTCCCCGACTGTATCCGAGACCCAGTACTTC,CASSSPTVSETQYF
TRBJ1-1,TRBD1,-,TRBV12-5,TGTGCTAGTGGCCTCAATAGACAGGGGGGAAACACTGAAGCTTTCTTT,CASGLNRQGGNTEAFF
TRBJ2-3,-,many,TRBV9,TGTGCCAGCAGCCCCCTTTTGGTCACAGATACGCAGTATTTT,CASSPLLVTDTQYF
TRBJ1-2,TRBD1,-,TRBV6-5,TGTGCCAGCAGTTACGTGGCAGGGGGCGACTATGGCTACACCTTC,CASSYVAGGDYGYTF
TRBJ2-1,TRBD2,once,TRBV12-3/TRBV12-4,TGTGCCAGCAGCCATGGGGGGGGGAACAATGAGCAGTTCTTC,CASSHGGGNNEQFF
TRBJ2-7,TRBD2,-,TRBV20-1,TGCAGTGCCGAGCGGGCTAGCGGGAGTCTCAACAAGCAGTACTTC,CSAERASGSLNKQYF
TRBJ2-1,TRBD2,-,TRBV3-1,TGTGCCAGCAGGGGCGGGGGGTACAATGAGCAGTTCTTC,CASRGGGYNEQFF
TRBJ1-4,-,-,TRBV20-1,TGCAGTGCTAGGGGACTAGGGAAACTGTTTTTT,CSARGLGKLFF
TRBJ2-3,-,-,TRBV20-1,TGCAGTGCTAGTAGCAGCGGCTCCCTACGGGGTGATACGCAGTATTTT,CSASSSGSLRGDTQYF
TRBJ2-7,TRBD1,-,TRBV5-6,TGTGCCAGCAGCTTGGGGGGTATGGGACAGGGGTACGAGCAGTACTTC,CASSLGGMGQGYEQYF
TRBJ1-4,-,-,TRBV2,TGTGCCAGCAGTGAAGTCGGGATTTCTAATGAAAAACTGTTTTTT,CASSEVGISNEKLFF
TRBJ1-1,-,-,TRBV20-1,TGCAATACTGCAGTGAACACTGAAGCTTTCTTT,CNTAVNTEAFF
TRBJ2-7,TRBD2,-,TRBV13,TGTGCCAGCAGCCCAGGGACTAGCGCCTACGAGCAGTACTTC,CASSPGTSAYEQYF
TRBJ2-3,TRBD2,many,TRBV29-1,TGCAGCACCCGGCTGGAACTAGCGGGGGAGGGCGATACGCAGTATTTT,CSTRLELAGEGDTQYF
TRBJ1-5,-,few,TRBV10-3,TGTGCCATCAGTGTTGATGGGACGGGCAATCAGCCCCAGCATTTT,CAISVDGTGNQPQHF